The sequence of this TCR beta chain was determined in a study of T cells in Graves' hyperthyroidism and ophthalmopathy. From RNA transcripts, TCR beta CDR3 regions were amplified. The HTBI set primed first-round TCR CDR3 RT-PCR. TCRdb called the multiplex PCR reads again in MiXCR, with one record for every CDR3 protein. The sample has a few hundred thousand distinct CDR3 sequences, roughly 13% seen once. The CDR3 has 17 residues. Germline CDR1 is LGHDT and CDR2 is YNNKEL (reference sequence). Sequencing input: blood. V usage is TRBV3-1 and J usage is TRBJ2-3, with D tentatively TRBD1 (6 bases). The J call may be wrong; the DNA end is better matched by TRBJ1-5. The sequence came from a man under 40 with Graves' hyperthyroidism that later progressed to Graves' ophthalmopathy. In DNA form, the CDR3 reads TGTGCCAGCAGCCAAGAATCTAGCGGGGGGGCCACAGATACGCAGCATTTT. Translating it yields CASSQESSGGATDTQHF.